These T cell receptor beta chains were read from a single sample in a study of PD-L1 blockade in urothelial cancer. Some clones are missing from TCRdb's copy, which holds only in-frame ones; the method was immunoSEQ multiplex PCR. The profile shows more than 45,000 clones, approximately 84% of them singletons. Here the sequenced sample was PBMCs, taken around atezolizumab (anti-PD-L1) treatment. These receptor sequences come from a man aged 55-75 years with urothelial cancer. CDR3s include the opening cysteine and the closing phenylalanine or tryptophan. Fields, in order: V gene, D gene, J gene, clone size, CDR3 protein, CDR3 DNA. The D gene is left open where the match is weak. Clone size is shown for a subset of rows, as once, few, many or a class of expanded clone.

V: TRBV27; D: TRBD1; J: TRBJ1-5; size: .; CDR3: CASSLNRGNQPQHF; DNA: TGTGCCAGCAGTCTCAACAGGGGTAATCAGCCCCAGCATTTT
V: TRBV5-1; D: .; J: TRBJ1-1; size: .; CDR3: CASSLDQGTEAFF; DNA: TGCGCCAGCAGCTTGGATCAGGGGACTGAAGCTTTCTTT
V: TRBV30; D: .; J: TRBJ2-4; size: .; CDR3: CAWGHKNIQYF; DNA: TGTGCCTGGGGACACAAAAACATTCAGTACTTC
V: TRBV5-4; D: TRBD1; J: TRBJ2-7; size: few; CDR3: CASSLGQGGEQYF; DNA: TGTGCCAGCAGCCTAGGACAGGGCGGCGAGCAGTACTTC
V: TRBV25-1; D: .; J: TRBJ2-5; size: .; CDR3: CASSAEAVVETQYF; DNA: TGTGCCAGCAGTGCCGAAGCGGTCGTGGAGACCCAGTACTTC
V: TRBV27; D: .; J: TRBJ2-7; size: few; CDR3: CASSSTGYSYEQYF; DNA: TGTGCCAGCAGTTCAACAGGTTACTCCTACGAGCAGTACTTC
V: TRBV4-3; D: .; J: TRBJ1-2; size: .; CDR3: CASSQDEDGGYGYTF; DNA: TGCGCCAGCAGCCAAGATGAGGACGGGGGATATGGCTACACCTTC
V: TRBV7-3; D: TRBD1; J: TRBJ2-2; size: .; CDR3: CASSSTGGANTGELFF; DNA: TGTGCCAGCAGCTCGACAGGGGGCGCGAATACCGGGGAGCTGTTTTTT
V: TRBV7-3; D: TRBD2; J: TRBJ2-7; size: few; CDR3: CASSLAGVSHEQYF; DNA: TGTGCCAGCAGCCTAGCGGGAGTGAGCCACGAGCAGTACTTC
V: TRBV19; D: .; J: TRBJ2-3; size: .; CDR3: CASSNLPGATDTQYF; DNA: TGTGCCAGTAGTAACCTCCCGGGAGCCACAGATACGCAGTATTTT
V: TRBV19; D: .; J: TRBJ1-5; size: once; CDR3: CASSGQNSNQPQHF; DNA: TGTGCCAGTAGTGGACAGAATAGCAATCAGCCCCAGCATTTT